These 26 T cell receptor beta chains were sequenced from one sample in a study of identical twins listed by TCRdb under 2016. Library construction relied on 5' RACE. The reads were generated on an Illumina HiSeq 2000. TCRdb redid the processing of the public reads, applying fastp at Q25 and MiXCR, and retained in-frame beta chains. Merged by CDR3 protein, the rows form single entries marked with the most common genes and DNA. This sample lists a few hundred thousand distinct CDR3 sequences; 9.6% were detected once. The ten largest clones add up to roughly 3.2% of the sample. These data also featured in a second study, about yellow fever vaccine responses in identical twins.

The specimen sequenced was PBMCs. These receptors were collected from a woman under 30 in good health.

This chain connects TRBV11-2 to TRBJ2-1; 11 bases map to TRBD2. Germline lookup yields CDR1 SGHAT and CDR2 FQNNGV. V gave up 5 bases and J gave up 2 bases; unmatched junction bases: 14. The CDR3 length is 19 residues. The CDR3 DNA follows: TGTGCCAGCAGCCGACACGGTGGTAGCGGGGGGGGACCCTACAATGAGCAGTTCTTC. Its protein product is CASSRHGGSGGGPYNEQFF.

V usage is TRBV20-1 and J usage is TRBJ2-2; D remains ambiguous. The CDR3 contains 14 residues. V lost 2 bases to trimming and J lost 1 base, with 8 bases between them. Germline values: CDR1 DFQATT, CDR2 SNEGSKA (reference sequence). In nucleotides, the CDR3 is TGCAGTGCTAGACCGGACGTGAACACCGGGGAGCTGTTTTTT. This sequence encodes CSARPDVNTGELFF.

The V and J genes are TRBV20-1 and TRBJ1-2, with D possibly matching TRBD1 (6 bases). CDR1 and CDR2 from the germline V gene are DFQATT and SNEGSKA (reference sequence). Between the trimmed V and J ends, which lost 6 bases and 3 bases, there was a span of 17 bases. The CDR3 loop spans 14 amino acids. Written as DNA, the CDR3 is TGCAGTGCCCGTCAGGCGACAGGTTACTATGGCTACACCTTC. Its protein product is CSARQATGYYGYTF.

The chain is built from TRBV29-1 and TRBJ1-1, with D unresolved. V was cut by 4 bases and J by 1 base, with 10 bases left in between. The CDR3 length is 13 residues. Germline lookup yields CDR1 SQVTM and CDR2 ANQGSEA. DNA of the CDR3: TGCAGCGTTGCCCTGGGCAAGAACACTGAAGCTTTCTTT. It yields the protein CSVALGKNTEAFF. The complete variable domain, with remaining parts taken from reference TRBV29-1 and TRBJ1-1, reads SAVISQKPSRDICQRGTSLTIQCQVDSQVTMMFWYRQQPGQSLTLIATANQGSEATYESGFVIDKFPISRPNLTFSTLTVSNMSPEDSSIYLCSVALGKNTEAFFGQGTRLTVV.

This clonotype was found many times. The V gene is TRBV4-2, the J gene TRBJ2-4; 7 bases agree with TRBD2. The V and J ends lost 0 bases and 2 bases, in that order; junction bases with no gene match: 10. The CDR3 contains 18 residues. In germline, CDR1 is LGHNA, CDR2 YNFKEQ. In DNA form, the CDR3 reads TGTGCCAGCAGCCAAGACCAGCGAGCGGGAATCCCCAAAAACATTCAGTACTTC. Translating it yields CASSQDQRAGIPKNIQYF.

In this sample, this clonotype turned up a few times. CDR3 amino acids: CASSFLPGRTDTQYF. The DNA of the CDR3 is TGTGCCAGCAGCTTCCTACCGGGGAGGACAGATACGCAGTATTTT. The chain recombines TRBV7-9 with TRBJ2-3; TRBD2 might be the D (6 bases). Germline lookup yields CDR1 SEHNR and CDR2 FQNEAQ (reference sequence). V dropped 3 bases and J dropped 3 bases, with 13 bases sitting between them. The CDR3 has 15 residues.

This chain links TRBV7-2 with TRBJ2-1, with 7 bases fitting TRBD1. Trimming cost V 5 bases and J 1 base; bases outside gene matches: 5. Germline V gene data show CDR1 as SGHTA and CDR2 as FQGNSA. CDR3 length: 15 residues. The CDR3 DNA is TGTGCCAGCAGCGAACCGACAGGGTCCTACAATGAGCAGTTCTTC. This sequence encodes CASSEPTGSYNEQFF.

The V gene is TRBV6-1, the J gene TRBJ2-3, with TRBD2 identical over 7 bases. The V gene's germline CDR1 is MNHNS and CDR2 SASEGT. The J segment lost 7 bases and the V segment lost 8 bases, leaving 12 bases of the junction unmatched. There are 14 residues in the CDR3. CDR3 loop: CASGVGGNKHTQYF. The CDR3 DNA reads TGTGCCAGCGGCGTCGGGGGGAATAAGCATACGCAGTATTTT.

This clonotype was seen ten or more times. V and J are TRBV20-1 and TRBJ2-7, with D possibly being TRBD2 (5 bases). Germline V lookup: CDR1 DFQATT, CDR2 SNEGSKA (reference sequence). The CDR3 covers 11 residues. V was shortened by 3 bases and J by 5 bases, with 8 bases between the two germline ends. The chain's CDR3 is CSASIGDEQYF. The CDR3 DNA sequence: TGCAGTGCTAGTATCGGGGACGAGCAGTACTTC.

This chain uses TRBV29-1 with TRBJ1-1; 7 nucleotides agree with TRBD1. Looked up from germline, CDR1 is SQVTM and CDR2 is ANQGSEA. J was trimmed by 11 bases and V by 1 base; bases with no gene match: 19. CDR3 length equals 16 residues. CDR3 sequence: CSVEGPDRMGVWGAFF. The CDR3 bases are TGCAGCGTTGAAGGCCCGGACAGGATGGGGGTCTGGGGGGCTTTCTTT.

The chain joins TRBV5-1 to TRBJ1-4, with D perhaps matching TRBD1 (5 bases). V was shortened by 2 bases and J by 5 bases, with 10 bases between the two germline ends. Germline-derived CDR1 and CDR2 are SGHRS and YFSETQ. This CDR3 contains 14 residues. CDR3 sequence reads: CASSLQDTNEKLFF. The CDR3 DNA is TGCGCCAGCAGCTTACAGGACACCAATGAAAAACTGTTTTTT.

This clonotype was seen only a few times. The rearrangement uses TRBV6-1 and TRBJ1-1, with a tentative D call TRBD1 (5 bases). V was trimmed by 6 bases and J by 3 bases, leaving 5 bases between them. Germline V gives CDR1 MNHNS, CDR2 SASEGT. The CDR3 covers 11 residues. The CDR3 DNA is TGTGCCAGCAGGACAGACACTGAAGCTTTCTTT. Its protein product is CASRTDTEAFF.

This chain links TRBV27 with TRBJ2-7; no clear D. With 2 bases removed from V and 6 bases from J, the gap between germline ends came to 14 bases. CDR3 length equals 14 residues. Per the germline V gene, CDR1 is MNHEY and CDR2 is SMNVEV (reference sequence). The CDR3 DNA sequence: TGTGCCAGCAGTTTAAGAGGTGGGCCCCTCGAGCAGTACTTC. This gives the protein CASSLRGGPLEQYF.

The V call is TRBV12-3 or TRBV12-4, the J call TRBJ2-1; D may match TRBD1 or TRBD2 (5 bases each). V gave up 8 bases and J gave up 3 bases, with 23 bases separating them. This CDR3 region has 17 residues. The DNA for the CDR3 is TGTGCCAGCGTCTATCTGCCCGGGACCGAGAGCTACAATGAGCAGTTCTTC. Translating gives CASVYLPGTESYNEQFF.

This clonotype was seen only a few times. CDR3 sequence reads: CASSVGQGDEQYF. The CDR3 DNA follows: TGTGCCAGCAGTGTGGGACAGGGGGACGAGCAGTACTTC. This chain links TRBV27 with TRBJ2-7; 11 bases agree with TRBD1. The CDR3 is 13 amino acids. Germline V CDR1 and CDR2: MNHEY, SMNVEV (reference sequence). Unmatched junction bases numbered 2, after V lost 5 bases and J lost 5 bases.

This clonotype showed up many times. The chain recombines TRBV7-9 with TRBJ2-1; perhaps TRBD1 as D (5 bases). The CDR3 runs to 13 residues. Trimming took off 1 base at V and 8 bases at J, with 9 bases between the two ends. Germline lookup yields CDR1 SEHNR and CDR2 FQNEAQ (reference sequence). The chain's CDR3 is CASSLVSRDEQFF. The CDR3, as DNA: TGTGCCAGCAGCTTAGTTTCCAGGGATGAGCAGTTCTTC. The variable domain in full, with the rest retrieved from reference TRBV7-9 and TRBJ2-1, is DTGVSQNPRHKITKRGQNVTFRCDPISEHNRLYWYRQTLGQGPEFLTYFQNEAQLEKSRLLSDRFSAERPKGSFSTLEIQRTEQGDSAMYLCASSLVSRDEQFFGPGTRLTVL.

The rearrangement joins TRBV7-9 to TRBJ2-2, with D maybe TRBD1 (5 bases). The CDR3 extends over 13 amino acids. Per the germline V gene, CDR1 is SEHNR and CDR2 is FQNEAQ (reference sequence). Trimming took off 5 bases at V and 7 bases at J, with 11 bases between the two ends. CDR3 in DNA: TGTGCCAGCAGCCCTTTCCAGGGCGGGGAGCTGTTTTTT. Protein: CASSPFQGGELFF. Full variable domain (missing parts from reference TRBV7-9 and TRBJ2-2): DTGVSQNPRHKITKRGQNVTFRCDPISEHNRLYWYRQTLGQGPEFLTYFQNEAQLEKSRLLSDRFSAERPKGSFSTLEIQRTEQGDSAMYLCASSPFQGGELFFGEGSRLTVL.

This clonotype showed up just a few times. V is TRBV5-1 and J is TRBJ1-1; TRBD1 is a possible D gene (6 bases). Germline values: CDR1 SGHRS, CDR2 YFSETQ. The CDR3 loop spans 15 amino acids. The V gene lost 0 bases and the J gene lost 3 bases, with 12 bases spanning the gap. CDR3 sequence reads: CASSLVGGGDTEAFF. The DNA of the CDR3 is TGCGCCAGCAGCTTGGTGGGGGGCGGTGACACTGAAGCTTTCTTT.

This clonotype was observed at least ten times. The rearrangement uses TRBV5-1 and TRBJ2-1; 8 bases align to TRBD1. This CDR3 comprises 16 residues. The V gene's germline CDR1 is SGHRS and CDR2 YFSETQ. V lost 0 bases to trimming and J lost 6 bases; unmatched junction nucleotides: 8. CDR3 residues: CASSLDRGILGNEQFF. CDR3 nucleotides: TGCGCCAGCAGCTTGGACAGGGGGATATTGGGCAATGAGCAGTTCTTC.

This clonotype was counted only a few times. The V and J genes are TRBV4-3 and TRBJ2-5; 13 positions agree with TRBD2. The CDR3 covers 19 residues. The ends lost 1 base at V and 2 bases at J; junction bases unmatched: 10. Germline-derived CDR1 and CDR2 are LGHNA and YSLEER. The CDR3 protein is CASSQATGLAGTKQETQYF. The CDR3 DNA reads as TGCGCCAGCAGCCAAGCGACGGGACTAGCGGGGACTAAACAAGAGACCCAGTACTTC.

This chain uses TRBV29-1 with TRBJ2-2; the match to TRBD1 covers 9 bases. The CDR3 covers 14 residues. The germline CDR1 and CDR2 sequences are SQVTM and ANQGSEA. V trimming: 4 bases; J trimming: 4 bases; junction bases outside the gene matches: 4. As DNA, the CDR3 is TGCAGCGTTGCCCCGGACAGGGGCACCGGGGAGCTGTTTTTT. It yields the protein CSVAPDRGTGELFF.

There are many counts of this clonotype. The chain employs TRBV6-5 and TRBJ2-1; the D is unclear. Germline assignment: CDR1 MNHEY and CDR2 SVGAGI. The CDR3 loop spans 17 amino acids. The V end was cut by 2 bases, the J end by 0 bases, with 14 bases between. The CDR3 coding sequence is TGTGCCAGCAGTTACATACCCCTGGGAAGCTCCTACAATGAGCAGTTCTTC. Its translation is CASSYIPLGSSYNEQFF.

The chain combines TRBV7-2 with TRBJ2-2, with 10 bases aligning to TRBD2. This CDR3 region has 16 residues. CDR1 and CDR2 (germline): SGHTA, FQGNSA. The J segment lost 5 bases and the V segment lost 5 bases, leaving 8 bases of the junction unmatched. CDR3 region: CASSSRLAGRTGELFF. The CDR3 DNA reads as TGTGCCAGCAGCAGCAGACTAGCGGGCCGAACCGGGGAGCTGTTTTTT.

This clonotype was seen a few times. The chain employs TRBV10-3 and TRBJ2-4; possible D gene TRBD1, 6 bases. The germline gives CDR1 ENHRY, CDR2 SYGVKD. Trimming shortened V by 2 bases and J by 5 bases, and 16 bases separated the two germline ends. The CDR3 runs 16 residues. The CDR3 is CAISEIWVGGQNIQYF. The CDR3 DNA reads TGTGCCATCAGTGAGATTTGGGTAGGGGGTCAAAACATTCAGTACTTC.

This clonotype came up a few times. The genes are TRBV20-1 and TRBJ1-5, with a possible D match to TRBD1 (5 bases). This CDR3 comprises 14 residues. Trimming shortened V by 1 base and J by 7 bases, and 14 bases separated the two germline ends. Germline CDR1 reads DFQATT; CDR2 reads SNEGSKA (reference sequence). This CDR3 is CSARGTTGGQPQHF. The CDR3 bases are TGCAGTGCTAGAGGGACAACGGGGGGGCAGCCCCAGCATTTT.

This clonotype was counted only a few times. This chain connects TRBV5-1 to TRBJ2-1, with 10 nucleotides matching TRBD2. Looked up from germline, CDR1 is SGHRS and CDR2 is YFSETQ. The CDR3 sequence is 16 residues long. The J segment lost 8 bases and the V segment lost 0 bases, leaving 8 bases of the junction unmatched. The CDR3 DNA sequence: TGCGCCAGCAGCTTGGAGGACACTAGCGGGGTGTATGAGCAGTTCTTC. Translation: CASSLEDTSGVYEQFF.